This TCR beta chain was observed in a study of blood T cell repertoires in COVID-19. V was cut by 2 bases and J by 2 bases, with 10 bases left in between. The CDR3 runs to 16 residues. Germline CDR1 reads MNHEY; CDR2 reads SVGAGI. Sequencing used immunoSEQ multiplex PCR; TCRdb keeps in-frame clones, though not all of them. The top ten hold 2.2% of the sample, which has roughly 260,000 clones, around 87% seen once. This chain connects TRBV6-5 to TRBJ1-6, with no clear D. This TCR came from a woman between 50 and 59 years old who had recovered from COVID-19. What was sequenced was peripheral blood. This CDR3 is CASSYRGVAYNSPLHF. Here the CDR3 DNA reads TGTGCCAGCAGTTACCGCGGAGTCGCCTATAATTCACCCCTCCACTTT.